This TCR beta chain was sequenced during a study of blood T cell repertoires in COVID-19. Study details: Sites across the United States, Italy and Spain contributed samples from acute and convalescent COVID-19.

Unmatched junction bases numbered 5, after V lost 6 bases and J lost 0 bases. Germline values: CDR1 SGHTA, CDR2 FQGNSA. The CDR3 totals 16 residues. Assay used: immunoSEQ multiplex PCR; TCRdb lists only in-frame clones, some missing. The table lists 130,000 or so clones, 88% of them singletons. This clone was seen more than once but under ten times. V usage is TRBV7-2 and J usage is TRBJ2-7, with 13 bases aligning to TRBD2. The clonotype originates from a woman in her sixties with acute or convalescent COVID-19. The sequenced sample consisted of peripheral blood. The CDR3 is CASRTSGGIISYEQYF. CDR3 nucleotides: TGTGCCAGCAGGACTAGCGGGGGGATTATCTCCTACGAGCAGTACTTC.